This T cell receptor (beta chain) was recorded in a study of cytomegalovirus exposure and HLA in healthy donors. At the level of the study: Within an early data release were about 80 million unique TCRs drawn from HLA-typed donors.

Study-wide results and caveats: In a later analysis, a genetic analysis reported fewer productive-TCR N-insertions in an Asian-associated ancestry cluster than the cohort average. Most observed TCR sequences were rare, whereas some public TCRs were detected in many donors. TCR beta sequences reportedly predicted most subjects' HLA-A and HLA-B alleles accurately.

On this clone: What it recognizes is unknown.

13 Jbeta primers and 60 Vbeta primers were used for the PCR. Generated by immunoSEQ multiplex PCR, the TCRdb table keeps only in-frame clones and is missing some. The table includes 130,000 to 150,000 clones, more than 75% detected once. This CDR3 comprises 11 residues. Trimming left V 8 bases short and J 7 bases short, with 9 bases between. Germline CDR1 MNHNS, CDR2 SASEGT. This rearrangement joins TRBV6-1 to TRBJ1-3, with no clear D. The origin of this receptor is a female donor in good health and CMV-seronegative. The specimen sequenced was PBMCs. The CDR3 protein is CASAIRNTIYF. The CDR3 DNA sequence: TGTGCCAGCGCCATTCGGAACACCATATATTTT.